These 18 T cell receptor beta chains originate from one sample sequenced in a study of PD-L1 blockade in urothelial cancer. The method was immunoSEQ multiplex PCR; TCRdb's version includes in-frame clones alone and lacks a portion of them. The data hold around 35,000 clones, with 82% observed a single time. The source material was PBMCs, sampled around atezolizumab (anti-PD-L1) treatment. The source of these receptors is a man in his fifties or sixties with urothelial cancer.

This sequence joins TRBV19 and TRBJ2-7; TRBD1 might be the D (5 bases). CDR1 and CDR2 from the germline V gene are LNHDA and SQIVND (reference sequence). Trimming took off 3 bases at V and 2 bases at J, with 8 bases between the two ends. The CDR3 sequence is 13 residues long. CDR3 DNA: TGTGCCAGTAGTATTGGGGCAGCCTACGAGCAGTACTTC. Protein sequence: CASSIGAAYEQYF.

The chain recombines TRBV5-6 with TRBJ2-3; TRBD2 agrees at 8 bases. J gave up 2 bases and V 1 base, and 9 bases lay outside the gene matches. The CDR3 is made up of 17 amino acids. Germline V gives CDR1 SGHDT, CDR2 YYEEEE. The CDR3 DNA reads TGTGCCAGCAGCTTGAAGGTAGCGGGAACCTTCACAGATACGCAGTATTTT. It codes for CASSLKVAGTFTDTQYF.

The DNA of the CDR3 is TGTGCCAGCACGAGTTCCGCCTACGAGCAGTACTTC. Translating gives CASTSSAYEQYF. The genes are TRBV2 and TRBJ2-7; no definite D call. The CDR3 has 12 residues. V was shortened by 7 bases and J by 2 bases, with 9 bases between the two germline ends. Germline CDR1 SNHLY, CDR2 FYNNEI.

DNA of the CDR3: TGCGCCAGCAGCCGCGGACTAGCGGGGGGCGGGAGCTCCTACGAGCAGTACTTC. Amino acid sequence: CASSRGLAGGGSSYEQYF. This chain joins TRBV5-1 and TRBJ2-7; 14 bases are shared with TRBD2. The CDR3 extends over 18 amino acids. Germline assignment: CDR1 SGHRS and CDR2 YFSETQ. Trimming at V came to 4 bases and at J to 0 bases, leaving 9 bases not matched to a gene.

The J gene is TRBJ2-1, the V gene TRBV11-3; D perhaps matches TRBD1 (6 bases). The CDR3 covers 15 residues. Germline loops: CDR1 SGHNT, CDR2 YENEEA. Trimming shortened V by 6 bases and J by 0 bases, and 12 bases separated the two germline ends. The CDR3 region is CASSSGTRSYNEQFF. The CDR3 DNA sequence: TGTGCCAGCAGTTCCGGGACACGCTCCTACAATGAGCAGTTCTTC.

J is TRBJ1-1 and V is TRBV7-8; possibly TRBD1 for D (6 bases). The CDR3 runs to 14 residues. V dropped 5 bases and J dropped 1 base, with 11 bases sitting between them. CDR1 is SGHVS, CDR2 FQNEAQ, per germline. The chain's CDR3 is CASSRTTGNTEAFF. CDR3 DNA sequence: TGTGCCAGCAGCCGAACGACAGGGAACACTGAAGCTTTCTTT.

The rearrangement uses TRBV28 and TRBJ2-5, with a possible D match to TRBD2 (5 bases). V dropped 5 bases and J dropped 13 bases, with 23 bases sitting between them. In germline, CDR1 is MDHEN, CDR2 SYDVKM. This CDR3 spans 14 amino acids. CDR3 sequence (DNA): TGTGCCAGCAGTCCCCGCGGGTCCGTACCATCCCCGTACTTC. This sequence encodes CASSPRGSVPSPYF. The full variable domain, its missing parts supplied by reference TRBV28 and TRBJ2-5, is DVKVTQSSRYLVKRTGEKVFLECVQDMDHENMFWYRQDPGLGLRLIYFSYDVKMKEKGDIPEGYSVSREKKERFSLILESASTNQTSMYLCASSPRGSVPSPYFGPGTRLLVL.

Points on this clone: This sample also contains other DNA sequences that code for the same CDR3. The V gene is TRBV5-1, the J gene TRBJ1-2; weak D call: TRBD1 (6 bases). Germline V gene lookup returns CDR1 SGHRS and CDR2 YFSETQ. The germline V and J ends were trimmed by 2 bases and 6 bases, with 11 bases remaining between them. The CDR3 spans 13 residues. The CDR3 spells CASSLQGADGYTF. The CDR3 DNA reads TGCGCCAGCAGCTTACAGGGAGCTGATGGCTACACCTTC.

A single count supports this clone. CDR3 loop: CATSRGAQVSLQETQYF. DNA for the CDR3: TGTGCCACCAGCAGAGGGGCACAGGTTTCATTACAAGAGACCCAGTACTTC. This chain joins TRBV15 and TRBJ2-5, with D possibly TRBD1 on 5 matching bases. This CDR3 is 17 amino acids long. The V gene's germline CDR1 is LNHNV and CDR2 YYDKDF (reference sequence). The V end lost 1 base, the J end lost 2 bases, and 17 bases lay between the germline ends.

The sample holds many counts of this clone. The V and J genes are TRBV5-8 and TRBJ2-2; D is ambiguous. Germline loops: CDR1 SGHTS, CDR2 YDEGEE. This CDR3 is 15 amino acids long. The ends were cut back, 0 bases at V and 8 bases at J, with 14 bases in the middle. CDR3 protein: CASSLGTTSAGELFF. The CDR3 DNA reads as TGTGCCAGCAGCTTGGGAACTACCTCCGCGGGGGAGCTGTTTTTT. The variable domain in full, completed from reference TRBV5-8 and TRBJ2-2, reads EAGVTQSPTHLIKTRGQQATLRCSPISGHTSVYWYQQALGLGLQFLLWYDEGEERNRGNFPPRFSGRQFPNYSSELNVNALELEDSALYLCASSLGTTSAGELFFGEGSRLTVL.

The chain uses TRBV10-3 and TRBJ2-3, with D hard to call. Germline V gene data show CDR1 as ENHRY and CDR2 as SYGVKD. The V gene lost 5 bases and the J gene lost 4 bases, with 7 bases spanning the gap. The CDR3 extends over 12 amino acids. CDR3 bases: TGTGCCATCAGTCAAAACTCAGATACGCAGTATTTT. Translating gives CAISQNSDTQYF.

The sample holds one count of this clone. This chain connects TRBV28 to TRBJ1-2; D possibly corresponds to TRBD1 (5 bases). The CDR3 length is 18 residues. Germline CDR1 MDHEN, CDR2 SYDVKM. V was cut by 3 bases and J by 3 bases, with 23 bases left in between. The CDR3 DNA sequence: TGTGCCAGCAGTTTGGGGCGACTTGGGTTTGGAGAGCACTATGGCTACACCTTC. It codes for CASSLGRLGFGEHYGYTF.

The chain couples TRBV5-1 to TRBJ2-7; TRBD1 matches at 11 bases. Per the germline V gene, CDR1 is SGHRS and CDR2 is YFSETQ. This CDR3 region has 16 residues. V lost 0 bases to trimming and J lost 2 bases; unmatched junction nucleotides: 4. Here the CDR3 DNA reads TGCGCCAGCAGCTTGGGACCGGGACAGGGGGCCTACGAGCAGTACTTC. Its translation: CASSLGPGQGAYEQYF.

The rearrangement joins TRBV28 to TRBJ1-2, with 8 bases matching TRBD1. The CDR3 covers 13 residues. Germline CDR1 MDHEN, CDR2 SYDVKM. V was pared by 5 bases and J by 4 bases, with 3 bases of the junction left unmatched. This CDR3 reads CASSETGVYGYTF. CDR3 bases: TGTGCCAGCAGTGAGACAGGGGTCTATGGCTACACCTTC.

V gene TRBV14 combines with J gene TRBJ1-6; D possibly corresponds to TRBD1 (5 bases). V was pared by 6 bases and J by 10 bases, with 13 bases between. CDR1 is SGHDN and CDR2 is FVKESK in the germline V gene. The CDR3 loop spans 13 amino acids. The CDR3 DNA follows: TGTGCCAGCAGTCTGGACATGGAATCACCCCTCCACTTT. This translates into CASSLDMESPLHF.

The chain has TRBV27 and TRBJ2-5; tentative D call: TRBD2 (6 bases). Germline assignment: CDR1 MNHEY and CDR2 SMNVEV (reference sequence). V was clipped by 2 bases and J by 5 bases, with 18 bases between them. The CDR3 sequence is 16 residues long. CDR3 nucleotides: TGTGCCAGCAGTTTAGGCGCCTCGGCGGGAATTGAGACCCAGTACTTC. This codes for CASSLGASAGIETQYF.

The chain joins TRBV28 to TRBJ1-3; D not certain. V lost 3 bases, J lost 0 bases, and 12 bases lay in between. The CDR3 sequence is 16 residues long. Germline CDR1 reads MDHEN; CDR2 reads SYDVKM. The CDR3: CASSLGGLRSGNTIYF. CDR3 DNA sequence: TGTGCCAGCAGTTTGGGAGGACTACGCTCTGGAAACACCATATATTTT.

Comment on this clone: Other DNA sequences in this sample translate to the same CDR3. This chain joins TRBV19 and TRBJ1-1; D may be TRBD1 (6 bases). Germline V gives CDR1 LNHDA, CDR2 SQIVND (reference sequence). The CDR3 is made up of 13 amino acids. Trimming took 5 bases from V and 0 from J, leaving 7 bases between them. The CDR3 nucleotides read TGTGCCAGTAGTGACAGGTTGAACACTGAAGCTTTCTTT. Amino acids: CASSDRLNTEAFF.